The TCR beta chain under discussion was sequenced for a study of T cell repertoires in cytomegalovirus infection. Study information: Public TCR beta signatures marked donors with CMV infection and the matching HLA.

This clonotype was counted ten times or more. The target antigen is unknown. One entry per CDR3 protein results from TCRdb running MiXCR on the reads. The repertoire holds fewer than 350,000 distinct CDR3 sequences, with over 7.5% as singletons. The study, taken as a whole, reports: The response measured ex vivo was dominated by TCR beta clonotypes (HLA-C-restricted and CMV-specific).

Trimming removed 5 bases from V and 4 bases from J, with 11 bases in between. The CDR3 is 13 amino acids. The receptor was derived from a human donor in good health (CMV status not recorded). Some clones in this sample may be carry-over from other donors' samples. V usage is TRBV12-3 or TRBV12-4 and J usage is TRBJ1-1; D not resolved. Sequenced: PBMCs. The CDR3 sequence: CASSPLRATEAFF. Here the CDR3 DNA reads TGTGCCAGCAGTCCCTTGCGGGCCACTGAAGCTTTCTTT.